This T cell receptor beta chain is from a study of T cell responses to AZD1222 COVID-19 vaccine. Clones were read by immunoSEQ multiplex PCR, and TCRdb kept only the in-frame ones, dropping some. Here the sample spans tens of thousands of clones, around 92% being singletons. CDR3 length: 13 amino acids. CDR1 is LNHDA and CDR2 is SQIVND in the germline V gene (reference sequence). The ends were cut back, 7 bases at V and 5 bases at J, with 15 bases in the middle. This specimen consisted of peripheral blood, obtained on day 0 of AZD1222 vaccination. The sequence was collected from an adult in good health. J is TRBJ2-7 and V is TRBV19; D is uncertain. CDR3 nucleotides: TGTGCCAGTAAGAACAGCCTTGGGAACGAGCAGTACTTC. Translation: CASKNSLGNEQYF.